These T cell receptor beta chains were read from a single sample in a study of spatial heterogeneity in lung cancer. TCRdb fed the 5' RACE reads into MiXCR, producing one record per CDR3 protein. The sample shows about 20,000 distinct CDR3 sequences, about 16% of them seen only once. The sample here was lung tumor tissue, taken at surgery. Receptors were obtained from a female donor with early-stage non-small cell lung cancer. CDR3s include the opening cysteine and the closing phenylalanine or tryptophan. The D gene is left open where the match is weak. Some rows mark clone size as missing; the rest say once, few, many or name a class of expanded clone.

j_call: TRBJ2-7; d_call: NA; v_call: TRBV12-3/TRBV12-4; clone_size: NA; cdr3_nt: TGTGCCAGCAGTTATACAGGGAACGAGCAGTACTTC; cdr3_aa: CASSYTGNEQYF
j_call: TRBJ2-3; d_call: NA; v_call: TRBV27; clone_size: NA; cdr3_nt: TGTGCCAGCAGTTTAAGAGGGGAAGGCACAGATACGCAGTATTTT; cdr3_aa: CASSLRGEGTDTQYF
j_call: TRBJ2-7; d_call: NA; v_call: TRBV5-5; clone_size: many; cdr3_nt: TGTGCCAGCAGCTCCTCGGTCTCCTACGAGCAGTACTTC; cdr3_aa: CASSSSVSYEQYF
j_call: TRBJ2-5; d_call: TRBD2; v_call: TRBV13; clone_size: many; cdr3_nt: TGTGCCAGCAGCTTCCAGCTAGCGGGAGAAGAGACCCAGTACTTC; cdr3_aa: CASSFQLAGEETQYF
j_call: TRBJ1-5; d_call: TRBD1; v_call: TRBV28; clone_size: many; cdr3_nt: TGTGCCAGCAGCTTGCCCCAGGACAGGGGTCAGCCCCAGCATTTT; cdr3_aa: CASSLPQDRGQPQHF
j_call: TRBJ2-7; d_call: TRBD2; v_call: TRBV6-1; clone_size: few; cdr3_nt: TGTGCCAGCCGGGAGGTCTACGAGCAGTACTTC; cdr3_aa: CASREVYEQYF
j_call: TRBJ2-5; d_call: TRBD2; v_call: TRBV5-1; clone_size: many; cdr3_nt: TGCGCCAGCAGACTAGCGGGGGGGCCCCAAGAGACCCAGTACTTC; cdr3_aa: CASRLAGGPQETQYF
j_call: TRBJ2-3; d_call: TRBD1; v_call: TRBV7-3; clone_size: once; cdr3_nt: TGTGCCAGCAGCCCAGACAGGGGCCGAGATACGCAGTATTTT; cdr3_aa: CASSPDRGRDTQYF
j_call: TRBJ2-7; d_call: NA; v_call: TRBV20-1; clone_size: many; cdr3_nt: TGCAGTGCCAGAACCCCCCTGGGTGAGCAGTACTTC; cdr3_aa: CSARTPLGEQYF
j_call: TRBJ2-3; d_call: NA; v_call: TRBV12-3/TRBV12-4; clone_size: few; cdr3_nt: TGTGCCAGCAGTCGCCGGATGGGAAGCACAGATACGCAGTATTTT; cdr3_aa: CASSRRMGSTDTQYF
j_call: TRBJ2-7; d_call: NA; v_call: TRBV5-1; clone_size: many; cdr3_nt: TGCGCCAGCAGCTTGGACGCCTACGAGCAGTACTTC; cdr3_aa: CASSLDAYEQYF
j_call: TRBJ2-1; d_call: TRBD2; v_call: TRBV20-1; clone_size: many; cdr3_nt: TGCAGTGCTCCCCGGGGTCAGCGGGGGGTTGAGCAGTTCTTC; cdr3_aa: CSAPRGQRGVEQFF
j_call: TRBJ1-1; d_call: NA; v_call: TRBV20-1; clone_size: NA; cdr3_nt: TGCAGTGCTAGAGCGGTCACGGGGGTAATCGCTTTCTTT; cdr3_aa: CSARAVTGVIAFF
j_call: TRBJ2-1; d_call: TRBD2; v_call: TRBV7-2; clone_size: many; cdr3_nt: TGTGCCAGCAGCTTAGACGGGGGGGCATACAATGAGCAGTTCTTC; cdr3_aa: CASSLDGGAYNEQFF
j_call: TRBJ2-1; d_call: NA; v_call: TRBV27; clone_size: many; cdr3_nt: TGTGCCATCCGAGCAGGGGGGATCAATGAGCAGTTCTTC; cdr3_aa: CAIRAGGINEQFF
j_call: TRBJ2-1; d_call: TRBD1; v_call: TRBV29-1; clone_size: many; cdr3_nt: TGCAGCGTCCCGGGACAGGGGAATTACAATGAGCAGTTCTTC; cdr3_aa: CSVPGQGNYNEQFF
j_call: TRBJ2-7; d_call: NA; v_call: TRBV19; clone_size: NA; cdr3_nt: TGTGCCAGTAGTGGGAGGACAGGCCTCTCCTACGAGCAGTACTTC; cdr3_aa: CASSGRTGLSYEQYF
j_call: TRBJ2-2; d_call: NA; v_call: TRBV28; clone_size: few; cdr3_nt: TGTGCCAGCAGTTCATACCCTCCTTTCGGGGAGCTGTTTTTT; cdr3_aa: CASSSYPPFGELFF
j_call: TRBJ2-3; d_call: NA; v_call: TRBV7-8; clone_size: few; cdr3_nt: TGTGCCAGCAGCTTAGTGGCAGTTTCTAGCACAGATACGCAGTATTTT; cdr3_aa: CASSLVAVSSTDTQYF
j_call: TRBJ2-2; d_call: NA; v_call: TRBV6-5; clone_size: many; cdr3_nt: TGTGCCAGCATGTCTGGGGGGAAAGGGGCGAACACCGGGGAGCTGTTTTTT; cdr3_aa: CASMSGGKGANTGELFF
j_call: TRBJ2-6; d_call: NA; v_call: TRBV27; clone_size: NA; cdr3_nt: TGTGCCAGCAGGCCGGCAGGGAGCGGGGCCAACGTCCTGACTTTC; cdr3_aa: CASRPAGSGANVLTF
j_call: TRBJ2-1; d_call: NA; v_call: TRBV10-3; clone_size: once; cdr3_nt: TGTGCCATCAGAATGGACAATGAGCAGTTCTTC; cdr3_aa: CAIRMDNEQFF
j_call: TRBJ2-1; d_call: NA; v_call: TRBV10-3; clone_size: many; cdr3_nt: TGTGCCTCCCTTCAAGCTGAGGGCAATGAGCAGTTCTTC; cdr3_aa: CASLQAEGNEQFF
j_call: TRBJ2-5; d_call: NA; v_call: TRBV4-1; clone_size: few; cdr3_nt: TGCGCCAGCAGCACAAGTGAGAGTAACCAAGAGACCCAGTACTTC; cdr3_aa: CASSTSESNQETQYF
j_call: TRBJ2-3; d_call: NA; v_call: TRBV20-1; clone_size: NA; cdr3_nt: TGCAGTGCTAGTATAATGGGGCTTGGCGTCCTCCCGGATACGCAGTATTTT; cdr3_aa: CSASIMGLGVLPDTQYF
j_call: TRBJ2-7; d_call: NA; v_call: TRBV24-1; clone_size: many; cdr3_nt: TGTGCCCCACCGATCGACGGTGGGGCGAAGTACGAGCAGTACTTC; cdr3_aa: CAPPIDGGAKYEQYF
j_call: TRBJ2-7; d_call: NA; v_call: TRBV5-1; clone_size: many; cdr3_nt: TGCGCCAGCAGCCTCACCACAGGGTTCTCCTACGAGCAGTACTTC; cdr3_aa: CASSLTTGFSYEQYF
j_call: TRBJ2-1; d_call: NA; v_call: TRBV27; clone_size: NA; cdr3_nt: TGTGCCAGCTGGGCAGACAGCTCCTACAATGAGCAGTTCTTC; cdr3_aa: CASWADSSYNEQFF
j_call: TRBJ2-7; d_call: TRBD1; v_call: TRBV20-1; clone_size: NA; cdr3_nt: TGCAGTGGGACGTTGCGGACAGGACCCTACGAGCAGTACTTC; cdr3_aa: CSGTLRTGPYEQYF
j_call: TRBJ2-2; d_call: TRBD2; v_call: TRBV19; clone_size: few; cdr3_nt: TGTGCCAGTAGGGCTAGCGGGAACACCGGGGAGCTGTTTTTT; cdr3_aa: CASRASGNTGELFF
j_call: TRBJ2-7; d_call: TRBD1; v_call: TRBV20-1; clone_size: many; cdr3_nt: TGCAGTGCTCGGACAGGGGTCCAACCCTACGAGCAGTACTTC; cdr3_aa: CSARTGVQPYEQYF
j_call: TRBJ2-1; d_call: TRBD2; v_call: TRBV3-1; clone_size: few; cdr3_nt: TGTGCCAGCAGCAACGGACTAGCGCCTAACAATGAGCAGTTCTTC; cdr3_aa: CASSNGLAPNNEQFF
j_call: TRBJ2-5; d_call: NA; v_call: TRBV27; clone_size: NA; cdr3_nt: TGTGCCAGCAGTTTAAGGAGCGGAAGGGTAGAGACCCAGTACTTC; cdr3_aa: CASSLRSGRVETQYF